This entry lists 12 T cell receptor beta chains sequenced from one sample in a study of blood T cell repertoires in COVID-19. Profiling relied on immunoSEQ multiplex PCR, and the TCRdb table lists in-frame clones only, not all of them. The table shows 60,000 to 75,000 clones, with approximately 86% occurring only once. The sequencing sample was made of peripheral blood. Source of these receptors: a woman aged 55-69 years with acute or convalescent COVID-19.

The rearrangement joins TRBV2 to TRBJ2-1; a possible D gene is TRBD1 (5 bases). CDR1 and CDR2 (germline): SNHLY, FYNNEI. Trimming cost V 1 base and J 9 bases, with 10 bases left between them. CDR3 length: 13 residues. CDR3 amino acids: CASSEVTGSEQFF. The CDR3 DNA is TGTGCCAGCAGTGAAGTAACAGGAAGTGAGCAGTTCTTC.

This clone appeared a single time. Other DNA variants within this sample encode the same CDR3. The gene calls are TRBV6-5 and TRBJ2-2; D is perhaps TRBD2 (6 bases). With 0 bases removed from V and 4 bases from J, the gap between germline ends came to 6 bases. Germline V gene data show CDR1 as MNHEY and CDR2 as SVGAGI. The CDR3 covers 14 residues. For the CDR3, the DNA is TGTGCCAGCAGTTACTCGGAGGGCACCGGGGAGCTGTTTTTT. It encodes CASSYSEGTGELFF.

The gene calls are TRBV6-5 and TRBJ2-1; 8 positions agree with TRBD2. Germline CDR1 and CDR2: MNHEY and SVGAGI. The ends lost 0 bases at V and 8 bases at J; junction bases unmatched: 3. This CDR3 is 14 amino acids long. As DNA, the CDR3 is TGTGCCAGCAGTTACTCGGGACTAGACGATGAGCAGTTCTTC. This codes for CASSYSGLDDEQFF.

In its sample, this clone was seen a few times. The chain couples TRBV7-6 to TRBJ2-2, with D possibly matching TRBD2 (6 bases). The V end lost 5 bases, the J end lost 7 bases, and 14 bases lay between the germline ends. CDR3 length equals 14 residues. Germline V gene sequence: CDR1 SGHVS, CDR2 FNYEAQ. This CDR3 reads CASSLAGNGGELFF. CDR3 DNA: TGTGCCAGCAGCCTTGCGGGGAACGGCGGGGAGCTGTTTTTT. The variable domain in full, completed from reference TRBV7-6 and TRBJ2-2, reads GAGVSQSPRYKVTKRGQDVALRCDPISGHVSLYWYRQALGQGPEFLTYFNYEAQQDKSGLPNDRFSAERPEGSISTLTIQRTEQRDSAMYRCASSLAGNGGELFFGEGSRLTVL.

This clone was seen a single time. The J gene is TRBJ2-7, the V gene TRBV5-1; the D gene is possibly TRBD1 (5 bases). Germline V gene sequence: CDR1 SGHRS, CDR2 YFSETQ. Trimming stripped 4 bases from V and 5 bases from J, with 16 bases between. The CDR3 extends over 14 amino acids. The CDR3 spells CASSTHQGINEQYF. As DNA, the CDR3 is TGCGCCAGCAGCACCCACCAGGGTATCAACGAGCAGTACTTC.

This clone was recorded once. The chain recombines TRBV5-6 with TRBJ2-7; D is uncertain. This CDR3 region has 11 residues. Deletions cut 5 bases from V and 3 bases from J, with 6 bases between. The germline gives CDR1 SGHDT, CDR2 YYEEEE. The chain's CDR3 is CASSYNYEQYF. CDR3 nucleotide sequence: TGTGCCAGCAGTTATAACTACGAGCAGTACTTC. Full variable domain (missing parts from reference TRBV5-6 and TRBJ2-7): DAGVTQSPTHLIKTRGQQVTLRCSPKSGHDTVSWYQQALGQGPQFIFQYYEEEERQRGNFPDRFSGHQFPNYSSELNVNALLLGDSALYLCASSYNYEQYFGPGTRLTVT.

V is TRBV7-9 and J is TRBJ2-7, with 10 bases that match TRBD1. The CDR3 is made up of 14 amino acids. Trimming took 6 bases from V and 2 from J; bases not matched to a gene: 4. CDR1 and CDR2 (germline): SEHNR, FQNEAQ (reference sequence). The CDR3 DNA reads as TGTGCCAGCAGAATCGGGACAGGGGCCTACGAGCAGTACTTC. Protein product: CASRIGTGAYEQYF.

This clone was observed once. The V call is TRBV15, the J call TRBJ1-1; TRBD1 matches at 7 bases. Germline V gene sequence: CDR1 LNHNV, CDR2 YYDKDF (reference sequence). The CDR3 sequence is 16 residues long. V trimming: 6 bases; J trimming: 3 bases; junction bases outside the gene matches: 13. CDR3 nucleotides: TGTGCCACCAGGCCCACGACAGGGTATGGGGACACTGAAGCTTTCTTT. This sequence encodes CATRPTTGYGDTEAFF.

This clone was counted only a few times. The CDR3 loop is CASSRGRLGTNTEAFF. In DNA, the CDR3 is TGTGCCAGCAGCCGAGGGAGGTTAGGAACGAACACTGAAGCTTTCTTT. The chain employs TRBV2 and TRBJ1-1; unclear D gene. Looked up from germline, CDR1 is SNHLY and CDR2 is FYNNEI. Trimming took 6 bases from V and 1 from J, leaving 18 bases between them. The CDR3 runs to 16 residues.

The rearrangement joins TRBV29-1 to TRBJ1-1; 7 positions agree with TRBD1. This CDR3 region has 13 residues. The V and J ends lost 7 bases and 1 base, in that order; junction bases with no gene match: 6. Per the germline V gene, CDR1 is SQVTM and CDR2 is ANQGSEA. CDR3 bases: TGCAGCGCCTCCCAGGGGGGGAACACTGAAGCTTTCTTT. Translation: CSASQGGNTEAFF. The variable domain in full, completed from reference TRBV29-1 and TRBJ1-1, reads SAVISQKPSRDICQRGTSLTIQCQVDSQVTMMFWYRQQPGQSLTLIATANQGSEATYESGFVIDKFPISRPNLTFSTLTVSNMSPEDSSIYLCSASQGGNTEAFFGQGTRLTVV.

The J gene is TRBJ2-3, the V gene TRBV19; 9 bases line up with TRBD2. CDR1 is LNHDA, CDR2 SQIVND, per germline (reference sequence). CDR3 size: 16 residues. V shed 4 bases and J 1 base; nucleotides not matched to a gene: 6. The DNA of the CDR3 is TGTGCCAGTAGTAGAGATAGCGGGGGAGGCACAGATACGCAGTATTTT. Translated, it gives CASSRDSGGGTDTQYF. Complete variable domain (other parts from reference TRBV19 and TRBJ2-3): DGGITQSPKYLFRKEGQNVTLSCEQNLNHDAMYWYRQDPGQGLRLIYYSQIVNDFQKGDIAEGYSVSREKKESFPLTVTSAQKNPTAFYLCASSRDSGGGTDTQYFGPGTRLTVL.

The V call is TRBV3-1 (or the pseudogene TRBV3-2), the J call TRBJ2-5; 7 bases match TRBD2. Losses at the gene ends were 4 bases for V and 5 bases for J; bases not matched to a gene: 13. CDR1 is LGHDT, CDR2 YNNKEL, per germline (reference sequence). CDR3 length: 16 residues. The CDR3 sequence: CASSLRGVTPRETQYF. CDR3 nucleotides: TGTGCCAGCAGCCTACGGGGGGTAACCCCGAGGGAGACCCAGTACTTC.